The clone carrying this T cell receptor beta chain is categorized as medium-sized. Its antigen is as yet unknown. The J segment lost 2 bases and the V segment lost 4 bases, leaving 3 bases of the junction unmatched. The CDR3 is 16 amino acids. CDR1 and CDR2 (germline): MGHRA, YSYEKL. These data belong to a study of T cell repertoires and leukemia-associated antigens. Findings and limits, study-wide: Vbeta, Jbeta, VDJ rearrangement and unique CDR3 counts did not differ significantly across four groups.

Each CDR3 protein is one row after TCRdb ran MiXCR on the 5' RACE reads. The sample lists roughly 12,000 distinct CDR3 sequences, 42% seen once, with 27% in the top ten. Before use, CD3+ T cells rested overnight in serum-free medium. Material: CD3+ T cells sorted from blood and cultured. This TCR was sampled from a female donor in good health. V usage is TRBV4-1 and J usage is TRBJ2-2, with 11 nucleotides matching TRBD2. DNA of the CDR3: TGCGCCAGCAGCCCTACTAGCGGGAGTAACACCGGGGAGCTGTTTTTT. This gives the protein CASSPTSGSNTGELFF.